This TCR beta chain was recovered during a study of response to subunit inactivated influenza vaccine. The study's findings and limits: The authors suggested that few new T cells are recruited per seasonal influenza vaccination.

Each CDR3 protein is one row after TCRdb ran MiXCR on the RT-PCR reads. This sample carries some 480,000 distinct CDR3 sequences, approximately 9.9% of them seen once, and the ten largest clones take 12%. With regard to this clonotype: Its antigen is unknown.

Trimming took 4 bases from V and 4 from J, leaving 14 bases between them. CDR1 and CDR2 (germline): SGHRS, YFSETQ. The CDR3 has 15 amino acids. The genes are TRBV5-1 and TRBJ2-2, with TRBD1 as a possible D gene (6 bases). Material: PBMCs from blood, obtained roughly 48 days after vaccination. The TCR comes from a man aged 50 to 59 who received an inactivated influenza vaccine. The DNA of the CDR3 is TGCGCCAGCAGCCAAAGGACAGTGAGCACCGGGGAGCTGTTTTTT. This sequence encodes CASSQRTVSTGELFF.